The 15 T cell receptor beta chains presented below share a single source sample, sequenced in a study of T cells in Graves' hyperthyroidism and ophthalmopathy. Amplification of TCR beta CDR3 regions was performed using RNA transcripts as template. TCR CDR3 underwent first-round RT-PCR with the HTBI primer set. TCRdb re-called the multiplex PCR reads with MiXCR, one entry per CDR3 protein. The sample consists of hundreds of thousands of distinct CDR3 sequences, 22% of them appearing once. Input material: blood. These receptors all come from a woman in her 70s with Graves' ophthalmopathy.

This clonotype was seen repeatedly, ten times or more. The gene calls are TRBV11-1 and TRBJ2-7; TRBD2 agrees at 12 bases. J gave up 5 bases and V 5 bases, and 7 bases lay outside the gene matches. Germline V gene lookup returns CDR1 SGHAT and CDR2 FQDESV (reference sequence). The CDR3 extends over 15 amino acids. The CDR3 region has the DNA TGTGCCAGCAGCCGGACTAGCGGGACATTTGACGAGCAGTACTTC. It is translated as CASSRTSGTFDEQYF.

A few counts support this clonotype. The chain uses TRBV6-1 and TRBJ2-7; TRBD1 is a possible D gene (5 bases). Trimming left V 7 bases short and J 5 bases short, with 18 bases between. CDR1 is MNHNS and CDR2 is SASEGT in the germline V gene. The CDR3 is 14 amino acids. The CDR3 DNA follows: TGTGCCAGCACCCGGGCCCTAATGGACAACGAGCAGTACTTC. Residues: CASTRALMDNEQYF.

The chain joins TRBV12-3 or TRBV12-4 to TRBJ1-1, with a possible D match to TRBD1 (6 bases). The V and J ends lost 5 bases and 4 bases respectively, with 23 bases between them. The CDR3 is 17 amino acids. This CDR3 reads CASSPTSTGRSTTEAFF. The CDR3 nucleotides read TGTGCCAGCAGTCCCACGTCCACAGGGCGCTCGACCACTGAAGCTTTCTTT.

This clonotype is a singleton in its sample. This may arise from a read error, as a much more abundant clone is one base away. The chain couples TRBV3-1 to TRBJ2-7, with 7 bases lining up with TRBD2. The better agreement between TRBJ2-1 and the DNA end casts doubt on the J call. CDR3 length: 14 amino acids. The germline V gene has CDR1 LGHDT and CDR2 YNNKEL (reference sequence). The CDR3 protein is CASSQDGTTYEQFF. In DNA form, the CDR3 reads TGTGCCAGCAGCCAAGATGGGACTACCTACGAGCAGTTCTTC.

A few counts support this clonotype. V and J are TRBV6-5 and TRBJ1-1, with a possible D match to TRBD1 (6 bases). CDR1 and CDR2 (germline): MNHEY, SVGAGI. Trimming shortened V by 4 bases and J by 4 bases, and 19 bases separated the two germline ends. The CDR3 consists of 16 residues. This chain's CDR3 is CASSSLGGNLGTEAFF. CDR3 nucleotide sequence: TGTGCCAGCAGTTCTTTGGGGGGCAATTTGGGCACTGAAGCTTTCTTT.

Notes on this clonotype: This may arise from a read error, as a much more abundant clone is one base away. This chain connects TRBV7-9 to TRBJ2-1; TRBD1 matches 8 bases. The V gene end was trimmed by 4 bases and the J gene end by 7 bases; junction bases not matched to a gene: 3. Germline V CDR1 and CDR2: SEHNR, FQNEAQ (reference sequence). The CDR3 has 13 amino acids. The CDR3 region has the DNA TGTGCCAGCAGCTGGACAGGGAGGAATGAGCAGTTCTTC. Its protein product is CASSWTGRNEQFF.

The chain joins TRBV24-1 to TRBJ1-1; D is undetermined. Germline lookup yields CDR1 KGHDR and CDR2 SFDVKD. Trimming pared 2 bases from V and 0 bases from J, leaving 3 bases between. There are 13 residues in the CDR3. The CDR3 region has the DNA TGTGCCACCAGTGATTACCTGAACACTGAAGCTTTCTTT. Translation: CATSDYLNTEAFF.

J is TRBJ2-1 and V is TRBV5-1; D is perhaps TRBD1 (6 bases). Trimming removed 1 base from V and 3 bases from J, with 11 bases in between. Germline V CDR1 and CDR2: SGHRS, YFSETQ. The CDR3 has 15 amino acids. The CDR3, as DNA: TGCGCCAGCAGCTTGTCAGGGGTGGGCTACAATGAGCAGTTCTTC. This encodes CASSLSGVGYNEQFF.

This clonotype was observed many times. V usage is TRBV6-1 and J usage is TRBJ1-1; D ambiguous. Germline values: CDR1 MNHNS, CDR2 SASEGT. The germline V and J ends were trimmed by 0 bases and 1 base, with 15 bases remaining between them. The CDR3 extends over 17 amino acids. The chain's CDR3 is CASSEAIEPRKNTEAFF. CDR3 nucleotides: TGTGCCAGCAGTGAAGCAATTGAGCCCAGGAAGAACACTGAAGCTTTCTTT.

This clonotype was counted at least ten times. V is TRBV11-1 and J is TRBJ1-1; 9 nucleotides match TRBD1. Germline V gene data show CDR1 as SGHAT and CDR2 as FQDESV (reference sequence). This CDR3 contains 17 residues. The V gene end was trimmed by 5 bases and the J gene end by 4 bases; junction bases not matched to a gene: 14. This CDR3 reads CASSPKAGQGLGTEAFF. CDR3 nucleotides: TGTGCCAGCAGCCCAAAGGCGGGACAGGGTCTTGGCACTGAAGCTTTCTTT.

This clonotype was detected ten times or more. The chain links TRBV5-1 to TRBJ2-3, with 10 bases matching TRBD1. The CDR3 covers 19 residues. V lost 4 bases, J lost 4 bases, and 18 bases stayed unmatched. Germline-derived CDR1 and CDR2 are SGHRS and YFSETQ. CDR3 in DNA: TGCGCCAGCAGCAACCGCGGGACAGGGGACGCCCTAAGTGCAGATACGCAGTATTTT. It yields the protein CASSNRGTGDALSADTQYF.

The rearrangement links TRBV29-1 to TRBJ2-7; no clear D gene. The V gene lost 6 bases and the J gene lost 6 bases, with 15 bases spanning the gap. The CDR3 consists of 12 residues. Germline assignment: CDR1 SQVTM and CDR2 ANQGSEA. The CDR3 reads CSVRTSLSEQYF. In DNA form, the CDR3 reads TGCAGCGTCCGGACCTCCTTGTCCGAGCAGTACTTC.

This chain connects TRBV7-3 to TRBJ2-1, with D perhaps assigned TRBD1 or TRBD2 (5 bases each). Per the germline V gene, CDR1 is SGHTA and CDR2 is FQGTGA. V was trimmed by 4 bases and J by 10 bases, leaving 17 bases between them. CDR3 size: 14 residues. CDR3 DNA: TGTGCCAGCAGCTACCCGGGACCATTACAGGAGCAGTTCTTC. Protein product: CASSYPGPLQEQFF. Supplemented by reference TRBV7-3 and TRBJ2-1, the full variable domain reads GAGVSQTPSNKVTEKGKYVELRCDPISGHTALYWYRQSLGQGPEFLIYFQGTGAADDSGLPNDRFFAVRPEGSVSTLKIQRTERGDSAVYLCASSYPGPLQEQFFGPGTRLTVL.

This clonotype was found many times. This chain links TRBV28 with TRBJ1-5, with a tentative D call TRBD1 (5 bases). Germline CDR1 is MDHEN and CDR2 is SYDVKM. V gave up 2 bases and J gave up 2 bases, with 16 bases separating them. This CDR3 is 17 amino acids long. CDR3 in DNA: TGTGCCAGCAGTTTAGCAAATGGGGGGTCGGGCAATCAGCCCCAGCATTTT. It encodes CASSLANGGSGNQPQHF.

This clonotype came up many times. The V call is TRBV12-3 or TRBV12-4, the J call TRBJ1-2; possibly TRBD1 for D (5 bases). The CDR3 contains 15 residues. Trimming removed 3 bases from V and 4 bases from J, with 15 bases in between. DNA of the CDR3: TGTGCCAGCAGTTTCGGGACCGCAAGCCTCTATGGCTACACCTTC. Translating it yields CASSFGTASLYGYTF.